Each of the 17 T cell receptor beta chains below was sequenced from the same sample in a study of cytomegalovirus exposure and HLA in healthy donors. Researchers ran the PCR with 60 Vbeta and 13 Jbeta primers. Assay: immunoSEQ multiplex PCR; the TCRdb copy retains only in-frame clones and omits some. The record lists about 82,000 clones, of which the ten most abundant hold 1.1%. Specimen: PBMCs. These receptors were obtained from a woman aged 25 to 39 in good health and CMV-seronegative.

The chain uses TRBV30 and TRBJ1-1; D is unclear. Deletions cut 5 bases from V and 3 bases from J, with 13 bases between. Germline V gene lookup returns CDR1 GTSNPN and CDR2 SVGIG (reference sequence). The CDR3 spans 13 residues. The CDR3 reads CAWRLGRDTEAFF. Written as DNA, the CDR3 is TGTGCCTGGCGACTTGGGCGGGACACTGAAGCTTTCTTT.

Regarding this clone: The junction and the germline gene differ at one end; a read error may be behind it. The chain carries TRBV6-4 and TRBJ2-5; 7 bases are shared with TRBD2. The germline V gene has CDR1 MRHNA and CDR2 SNTAGT. The CDR3 sequence is 13 residues long. The CDR3 DNA sequence: TGTGCCAGGAGTGGACTAGTTTCAGAGACCCAGTACTTC. This sequence encodes CARSGLVSETQYF.

The rearrangement links TRBV7-5 to TRBJ1-1; the table's D call of TRBD1 was not tested on the DNA. TRBV7-5 is a known pseudogene. The CDR3 length is 18 residues. The CDR3 is CARSLVGNRVPLNTEAFF. The CDR3 coding sequence is TGTGCCAGAAGCTTAGTGGGAAACAGGGTACCTCTGAACACTGAAGCTTTCTTT.

The CDR3 loop is CASSTTGRGNQDSNQPQHF. For the CDR3, the DNA is TGTGCCAGCTCAACGACAGGTAGAGGCAACCAGGATAGCAATCAGCCCCAGCATTTT. V and J are TRBV18 and TRBJ1-5; possible D gene TRBD1, 6 bases. This CDR3 has 19 amino acids. Germline V gene data show CDR1 as KGHSH and CDR2 as LQKENI. V was trimmed by 5 bases and J by 0 bases, leaving 23 bases between them.

This chain links TRBV19 with TRBJ1-3, with D hard to call. Germline CDR1 reads LNHDA; CDR2 reads SQIVND (reference sequence). V lost 8 bases, J lost 0 bases, and 11 bases lay in between. The CDR3 covers 14 residues. In nucleotides, the CDR3 is TGTGCCAGTTCGACACCTAACTCTGGAAACACCATATATTTT. Translating gives CASSTPNSGNTIYF.

This chain joins TRBV30 and TRBJ1-4; D is perhaps TRBD1 (5 bases). CDR1 and CDR2 from the germline V gene are GTSNPN and SVGIG (reference sequence). The CDR3 sequence is 13 residues long. V was trimmed by 3 bases and J by 7 bases, leaving 12 bases between them. CDR3 residues: CAWSAQGVEKLFF. As DNA, the CDR3 is TGTGCCTGGAGCGCCCAAGGGGTTGAAAAACTGTTTTTT.

This sequence joins TRBV4-1 and TRBJ2-1, with 7 bases that match TRBD1. With V trimmed by 3 bases and J by 5 bases, 10 bases remained unmatched. Germline V gene data show CDR1 as MGHRA and CDR2 as YSYEKL. This CDR3 comprises 16 residues. For the CDR3, the DNA is TGCGCCAGCAGCCACCGACAGGGTGATCCCGACAATGAGCAGTTCTTC. It codes for CASSHRQGDPDNEQFF.

The rearrangement joins TRBV6-1 to TRBJ2-7; 8 bases fit TRBD2. Germline CDR1 and CDR2: MNHNS and SASEGT. The CDR3 covers 14 residues. Trimming took 8 bases from V and 3 from J; bases not matched to a gene: 9. DNA for the CDR3: TGTGCCAGCTCCAAGACTAGCGAACGCTACGAGCAGTACTTC. This encodes CASSKTSERYEQYF.

V and J are TRBV2 and TRBJ1-4; 7 nucleotides line up with TRBD1. CDR1 and CDR2 (germline): SNHLY, FYNNEI. The CDR3 is 17 amino acids. With V trimmed by 5 bases and J by 3 bases, 12 bases remained unmatched. The CDR3 coding sequence is TGTGCCAGCAGTCTTCAGGGGGGCGGCGGTTCTAATGAAAAACTGTTTTTT. It is translated as CASSLQGGGGSNEKLFF.

This rearrangement joins TRBV5-1 to TRBJ1-6; a possible D gene is TRBD1 (5 bases). The germline V gene has CDR1 SGHRS and CDR2 YFSETQ. Trimming took 6 bases from V and 7 from J, leaving 20 bases between them. This CDR3 is built from 16 residues. CDR3 region: CASTLDGGTGNSPLHF. The CDR3 DNA is TGCGCCAGCACCCTGGACGGGGGGACGGGGAATTCACCCCTCCACTTT.

The genes are TRBV30 and TRBJ2-1; 9 nucleotides match TRBD2. Germline-derived CDR1 and CDR2 are GTSNPN and SVGIG (reference sequence). This CDR3 comprises 15 residues. V shed 8 bases and J 4 bases; nucleotides not matched to a gene: 12. CDR3: CAGSAVAGGYNEQFF. CDR3 bases: TGTGCCGGGTCGGCGGTGGCGGGGGGGTACAATGAGCAGTTCTTC.

This chain links TRBV5-1 with TRBJ1-1; possible D gene TRBD1, 5 bases. CDR1 SGHRS and CDR2 YFSETQ come from the germline V gene. The CDR3 sequence is 14 residues long. Between the trimmed V and J ends, which lost 0 bases and 5 bases, there was a span of 11 bases. The CDR3 sequence: CASSLDGGITEAFF. In DNA form, the CDR3 reads TGCGCCAGCAGCTTGGATGGGGGGATTACTGAAGCTTTCTTT.

The V gene is TRBV30, the J gene TRBJ1-5, with 7 nucleotides matching TRBD1. The CDR3 length is 14 residues. Germline CDR1 GTSNPN, CDR2 SVGIG (reference sequence). Trimming removed 1 base from V and 2 bases from J; junction bases left unmatched: 2. CDR3: CAWSGGGGNQPQHF. The CDR3 bases are TGTGCCTGGAGTGGAGGGGGCGGCAATCAGCCCCAGCATTTT.

The CDR3 DNA reads TGTGCCAGTAGTACCCAGGTCACCGGGGAGCTGTTTTTT. This gives the protein CASSTQVTGELFF. This rearrangement joins TRBV19 to TRBJ2-2; D gene uncertain. CDR1 LNHDA and CDR2 SQIVND come from the germline V gene (reference sequence). V lost 4 bases and J 4 bases, leaving 7 bases between the germline ends. The CDR3 has 13 amino acids.

The chain has TRBV7-8 and TRBJ1-2; D is undetermined. Trimming cost V 0 bases and J 1 base, with 15 bases left between them. The CDR3 is 17 amino acids. The germline V gene has CDR1 SGHVS and CDR2 FQNEAQ. DNA for the CDR3: TGTGCCAGCAGCTTAGCGTATCCGGGTTTCAATAACTATGGCTACACCTTC. This encodes CASSLAYPGFNNYGYTF.

The rearrangement joins TRBV30 to TRBJ2-3; 15 nucleotides match TRBD2. This CDR3 has 18 amino acids. Germline CDR1 is GTSNPN and CDR2 is SVGIG (reference sequence). V lost 1 base to trimming and J lost 4 bases; unmatched junction nucleotides: 9. In DNA form, the CDR3 reads TGTGCCTGGAGTGGACGAGGACTAGCGGGAGGGCCCGCAGATACGCAGTATTTT. Translating gives CAWSGRGLAGGPADTQYF. The full variable domain, with the rest looked up from reference TRBV30 and TRBJ2-3, is SQTIHQWPATLVQPVGSPLSLECTVEGTSNPNLYWYRQAAGRGLQLLFYSVGIGQISSEVPQNLSASRPQDRQFILSSKKLLLSDSGFYLCAWSGRGLAGGPADTQYFGPGTRLTVL.

V gene TRBV5-5 combines with J gene TRBJ2-7, with D possibly matching TRBD2 (5 bases). The V end lost 0 bases, the J end lost 4 bases, and 11 bases lay between the germline ends. Germline assignment: CDR1 SGHKS and CDR2 YYEKEE (reference sequence). The CDR3 is 14 residues long. CDR3 sequence: CASSLAPTTYEQYF. CDR3 coding DNA: TGTGCCAGCAGCTTGGCACCGACTACTTACGAGCAGTACTTC.